These T cell receptor beta chains were read from a single sample in a study of PD-L1 blockade in urothelial cancer. The table came from immunoSEQ multiplex PCR; TCRdb's copy has only in-frame clones and leaves some out. The sample includes tens of thousands of clones, roughly 89% of them seen just once. The specimen was PBMCs, collected around atezolizumab (anti-PD-L1) treatment. The receptors stem from a man aged 60-69 years with urothelial cancer. Each CDR3 is given with its conserved first and last residue. A D gene is named only where the DNA matches it firmly. Size values are once, few and many counts, or a class for expanded clones, and some rows have none.

J	V	D	size	CDR3	DNA
TRBJ2-7	TRBV2	TRBD2	-	CASIASREGEQYF	TGTGCCAGCATCGCCTCGAGGGAGGGCGAGCAGTACTTC
TRBJ1-6	TRBV11-2	-	once	CASLNRDTSSPLHF	TGTGCCAGCCTGAACCGGGACACTAGTTCACCCCTCCACTTT
TRBJ1-1	TRBV5-1	-	-	CASSPQWGSTEAFF	TGCGCCAGCAGCCCTCAGTGGGGCAGCACTGAAGCTTTCTTT
TRBJ2-7	TRBV2	TRBD1	-	CASSVHIGQGSPYEQYF	TGTGCCAGCAGTGTCCATATTGGACAGGGTAGTCCCTACGAGCAGTACTTC
TRBJ1-4	TRBV7-3	TRBD1	-	CASSLTGNSGQGEKLFF	TGTGCCAGCAGCTTAACGGGCAACTCGGGACAGGGTGAAAAACTGTTTTTT
TRBJ1-2	TRBV7-2	-	-	CASSLIESYGYTF	TGTGCCAGCAGCTTAATCGAGTCCTATGGCTACACCTTC
TRBJ2-5	TRBV7-8	-	once	CASSLRGRGAFQETQYF	TGTGCCAGCAGCTTAAGGGGCAGAGGAGCTTTCCAAGAGACCCAGTACTTC
TRBJ2-7	TRBV18	TRBD1	-	CASSQPGQGSEQYF	TGTGCCAGCTCACAACCGGGACAGGGTTCCGAGCAGTACTTC
TRBJ2-1	TRBV9	-	-	CASSVGSGMYNEQFF	TGTGCCAGCAGCGTAGGGTCGGGAATGTACAATGAGCAGTTCTTC
TRBJ1-3	TRBV7-2	-	-	CASSQQPTSGNTIYF	TGTGCCAGCAGCCAACAGCCCACCTCTGGAAACACCATATATTTT
TRBJ2-1	TRBV2	-	-	CASSRRLVPYNEQFF	TGTGCCAGCAGCCGTCGACTAGTCCCCTACAATGAGCAGTTCTTC
TRBJ1-2	TRBV18	-	-	CASSRQETYGYTF	TGTGCCAGCTCAAGACAGGAGACCTATGGCTACACCTTC
TRBJ2-7	TRBV5-6	TRBD1	-	CASSLGQGVALTTKQYF	TGTGCCAGCAGCTTGGGACAGGGGGTAGCCTTGACTACGAAGCAGTACTTC
TRBJ2-2	TRBV9	TRBD2	once	CASSAGTSGATGELFF	TGTGCCAGCAGCGCCGGGACTAGCGGGGCCACCGGGGAGCTGTTTTTT
TRBJ1-1	TRBV5-1	-	once	CASSGGGTEAFF	TGCGCCAGCAGTGGGGGGGGGACTGAAGCTTTCTTT
TRBJ1-2	TRBV9	-	-	CASRGSYGYTF	TGTGCCAGCCGAGGGAGCTATGGCTACACCTTC
TRBJ1-2	TRBV5-6	TRBD1	-	CASSLDFGTGVGYTF	TGTGCCAGCAGCTTGGACTTTGGGACAGGGGTAGGCTACACCTTC
TRBJ1-5	TRBV4-3	-	-	CASSQDPYSNQPQHF	TGCGCCAGCAGCCAAGATCCGTATAGCAATCAGCCCCAGCATTTT
TRBJ1-5	TRBV2	TRBD1	few	CASSGDSVGPQHF	TGTGCCAGCAGTGGGGACAGTGTGGGGCCCCAGCATTTT
TRBJ2-1	TRBV7-9	-	-	CASSLAKGTGGDGQFF	TGTGCCAGCAGCTTAGCGAAGGGAACAGGGGGGGACGGGCAGTTCTTC
TRBJ1-5	TRBV21-1	-	few	CATDRGLNQPQHF	TGTGCCACCGACAGGGGGCTTAATCAGCCCCAGCATTTT
TRBJ1-1	TRBV7-9	-	once	CASSRQVLLNTEAFF	TGTGCCAGCAGCCGACAGGTCCTCTTGAACACTGAAGCTTTCTTT
TRBJ2-2	TRBV4-1	-	-	CASSLLRGGVNTGELFF	TGCGCCAGCAGCCTCTTGAGAGGGGGGGTGAACACCGGGGAGCTGTTTTTT
TRBJ2-7	TRBV28	TRBD2	-	CASRGTSGKEGLGYEQYF	TGTGCCAGCAGGGGGACTAGCGGGAAGGAAGGGCTTGGGTACGAGCAGTACTTC
TRBJ2-3	TRBV5-5	TRBD2	-	CASSSPRLAGESTDTQYF	TGTGCCAGCAGCTCCCCCAGACTAGCGGGGGAGAGCACAGATACGCAGTATTTT
TRBJ2-2	TRBV7-9	TRBD1	-	CASSPRNSGQGSTGELFF	TGTGCCAGCAGCCCCAGAAATTCGGGACAGGGGAGCACCGGGGAGCTGTTTTTT
TRBJ1-6	TRBV4-2	-	few	CASSPGRYRDSPLHF	TGTGCCAGCAGCCCGGGACGCTACAGGGATTCACCCCTCCACTTT
TRBJ2-7	TRBV18	TRBD2	-	CASSPTSGGAYEQYF	TGTGCCAGCTCACCGACTAGCGGGGGGGCCTACGAGCAGTACTTC
TRBJ2-3	TRBV5-4	TRBD1	-	CASSPGGEPLATQYF	TGTGCCAGCAGCCCAGGGGGTGAACCTCTTGCTACGCAGTATTTT
TRBJ1-1	TRBV6-5	TRBD1	-	CASSYDRGREAFF	TGTGCCAGCAGTTACGACAGGGGGCGCGAAGCTTTCTTT
TRBJ2-7	TRBV30	-	once	CAWSFRVEQYF	TGTGCCTGGAGTTTCCGGGTCGAGCAGTACTTC
TRBJ2-7	TRBV6-5	TRBD1	-	CASSSRGEQYF	TGTGCCAGCAGTTCCAGGGGGGAGCAGTACTTC
TRBJ2-7	TRBV10-3	TRBD1	-	CAISNPGQGSSYEQYF	TGTGCCATCAGCAATCCGGGACAGGGGAGCTCCTACGAGCAGTACTTC
TRBJ2-1	TRBV5-1	-	few	CASSLDREQFF	TGCGCCAGCAGCTTGGATCGTGAGCAGTTCTTC
TRBJ1-5	TRBV2	TRBD1	-	CASSEGQGANQPQHF	TGTGCCAGCAGCGAGGGACAGGGGGCCAATCAGCCCCAGCATTTT
TRBJ1-2	TRBV15	TRBD1	once	CATSRSPGTGGADGYTF	TGTGCCACCAGCAGATCCCCCGGGACAGGGGGCGCCGATGGCTACACCTTC
TRBJ2-3	TRBV10-1	TRBD2	-	CASSGTSGGTTDTQYF	TGCGCCAGCAGTGGGACTAGCGGGGGGACGACAGATACGCAGTATTTT
TRBJ2-7	TRBV7-2	-	-	CASSSLAGPSYEQYF	TGTGCCAGCAGCTCCCTGGCAGGGCCCTCCTACGAGCAGTACTTC
TRBJ1-1	TRBV6-1	-	-	CASSEDRVNTEAFF	TGTGCCAGCAGTGAAGACAGGGTCAACACTGAAGCTTTCTTT
TRBJ2-1	TRBV5-1	TRBD2	-	CASSSPRLAANYNEQFF	TGCGCCAGCAGCTCGCCCAGGCTAGCGGCTAACTACAATGAGCAGTTCTTC
TRBJ2-1	TRBV19	TRBD2	-	CASSKIAGGLGHEQFF	TGTGCCAGTAGTAAAATAGCGGGGGGGCTCGGACATGAGCAGTTCTTC
TRBJ1-1	TRBV27	TRBD1	-	CASNHRGNTEAFF	TGTGCCAGCAACCACAGGGGGAACACTGAAGCTTTCTTT
TRBJ2-1	TRBV10-3	TRBD2	-	CASSGDLAYNEQFF	TGTGCATCTAGCGGCGACCTCGCCTACAATGAGCAGTTCTTC
TRBJ2-2	TRBV6-5	TRBD1	-	CASSLNTGAGELFF	TGTGCCAGCAGCCTAAATACAGGGGCCGGGGAGCTGTTTTTT
TRBJ1-2	TRBV29-1	-	-	CSVETGRGYGYTF	TGCAGCGTTGAAACCGGGCGGGGCTATGGCTACACTTTC
TRBJ1-5	TRBV19	-	-	CASSIGEYSNQPQHF	TGTGCCAGTAGTATAGGAGAGTATAGCAATCAGCCCCAGCATTTT
TRBJ1-5	TRBV5-6	-	once	CASSLMGTGPQPQHF	TGTGCCAGCAGCTTGATGGGAACAGGTCCCCAGCCCCAGCATTTT
TRBJ1-2	TRBV6-1	-	-	CASSDSAGRLQGYTF	TGTGCCAGCAGTGACTCAGCGGGCAGGCTACAGGGCTACACCTTC
TRBJ1-5	TRBV7-2	-	-	CASSLFGASNQPQHF	TGTGCCAGCAGCTTATTTGGGGCGAGCAATCAGCCCCAGCATTTT
TRBJ2-7	TRBV5-6	TRBD2	-	CASSPGLAGSDEQYF	TGTGCCAGCAGCCCGGGACTAGCGGGATCCGACGAGCAGTACTTC